This note documents a single TCR beta chain sequence. These data belong to a study of blood T cell repertoires in COVID-19. Across the whole study: Nucleic acid was either cDNA or gDNA, and it came from T cells, B-cell-depleted T cells, or PBMCs.

Profiling relied on immunoSEQ multiplex PCR, and the TCRdb table lists in-frame clones only, not all of them. In the table there are around 170,000 clones, 86% of which are singletons. Germline V gene sequence: CDR1 SQVTM, CDR2 ANQGSEA. V trimming: 6 bases; J trimming: 7 bases; junction bases outside the gene matches: 4. The CDR3 is 13 residues long. The genes are TRBV29-1 and TRBJ1-4; 11 nucleotides agree with TRBD1. The TCR was taken from a middle-aged man with active or convalescent COVID-19. The sequencing input was peripheral blood. Here the CDR3 reads CSVAGTGGEKLFF. CDR3 sequence (DNA): TGCAGCGTCGCCGGGACAGGGGGTGAAAAACTGTTTTTT.